Shown below are 14 T cell receptor beta chains from a single sample sequenced in a study of cytomegalovirus exposure and HLA in healthy donors. Produced via immunoSEQ multiplex PCR; TCRdb's table is partial and in-frame only. The profile shows approximately 190,000 clones, about 80% of them singletons. Input material: PBMCs. The receptor source for this set is a man aged 18 to 29 in good health and CMV-seropositive.

The gene calls are TRBV29-1 and TRBJ2-7; no firm D call. Germline V gene sequence: CDR1 SQVTM, CDR2 ANQGSEA. The CDR3 totals 13 residues. V was clipped by 4 bases and J by 0 bases, with 10 bases between them. The CDR3 region has the DNA TGCAGCGTTGGGGTTAGCCTCTCCTACGAGCAGTACTTC. It encodes CSVGVSLSYEQYF.

This clone appeared a few times. The rearrangement uses TRBV4-1 and TRBJ2-5; 7 bases line up with TRBD2. Germline assignment: CDR1 MGHRA and CDR2 YSYEKL. With V trimmed by 4 bases and J by 5 bases, 7 bases remained unmatched. CDR3 length: 14 residues. CDR3 nucleotides: TGCGCCAGCAGCCCGCGGAGGGGAGGGGAGACCCAGTACTTC. It encodes CASSPRRGGETQYF.

The V call is TRBV27, the J call TRBJ2-7, with D possibly matching TRBD2 (6 bases). Germline CDR1 is MNHEY and CDR2 is SMNVEV (reference sequence). V lost 6 bases, J lost 3 bases, and 9 bases lay in between. CDR3 length: 12 amino acids. In nucleotides, the CDR3 is TGTGCCAGCAGAATGGGAGGCTACGAGCAGTACTTC. This encodes CASRMGGYEQYF.

The table lists this clone with a count of one. The rearrangement uses TRBV6-5 and TRBJ2-7; TRBD1 is a possible D gene (6 bases). Germline CDR1 reads MNHEY; CDR2 reads SVGAGI. V was clipped by 5 bases and J by 3 bases, with 8 bases between them. This CDR3 contains 12 residues. The CDR3 DNA reads TGTGCCAGCAGTCAGGGGTACTACGAGCAGTACTTC. As protein: CASSQGYYEQYF.

This chain uses TRBV7-9 with TRBJ1-2; maybe TRBD1 (6 bases). V gave up 5 bases and J gave up 4 bases, with 14 bases separating them. This CDR3 region has 14 residues. Germline CDR1 SEHNR, CDR2 FQNEAQ (reference sequence). The CDR3 bases are TGTGCCAGCAGCGAAACAGGGACGGGCTATGGCTACACCTTC. Its protein is CASSETGTGYGYTF.

The chain recombines TRBV2 with TRBJ1-3; weak D call: TRBD1 (5 bases). Trimming took 0 bases from V and 0 from J, leaving 15 bases between them. The length of the CDR3 is 18 residues. Germline V lookup: CDR1 SNHLY, CDR2 FYNNEI. The CDR3 spells CASSEARGGSSSGNTIYF. The CDR3 nucleotides read TGTGCCAGCAGTGAAGCGCGGGGGGGATCGAGCTCTGGAAACACCATATATTTT.

This clone was counted between two and nine times. V gene TRBV4-2 combines with J gene TRBJ1-4; tentative D call: TRBD1 (5 bases). The CDR3 consists of 14 residues. Trimming left V 2 bases short and J 9 bases short, with 13 bases between. The germline V gene has CDR1 LGHNA and CDR2 YNFKEQ. CDR3 nucleotide sequence: TGTGCCAGCAGCCAACAAGGGGTGGGGAAAAAACTGTTTTTT. This codes for CASSQQGVGKKLFF.

The chain uses TRBV4-3 and TRBJ2-7, with TRBD1 matching over 7 bases. Looked up from germline, CDR1 is LGHNA and CDR2 is YSLEER. The CDR3 loop spans 14 amino acids. Trimming took 1 base from V and 4 from J; bases not matched to a gene: 4. DNA for the CDR3: TGCGCCAGCAGCCAAGTGACAGGGCCTTACGAGCAGTACTTC. Translating gives CASSQVTGPYEQYF.

The rearrangement joins TRBV11-1 to TRBJ2-3; TRBD2 aligns across 9 bases. Germline V gives CDR1 SGHAT, CDR2 FQDESV (reference sequence). J gave up 3 bases and V 6 bases, and 4 bases lay outside the gene matches. CDR3 length equals 14 residues. The CDR3 sequence: CASRSGLATDTQYF. CDR3 in DNA: TGTGCCAGCAGATCAGGACTAGCGACAGATACGCAGTATTTT.

The V and J genes are TRBV27 and TRBJ2-1, with 10 nucleotides matching TRBD2. This CDR3 region has 16 residues. Germline V CDR1 and CDR2: MNHEY, SMNVEV (reference sequence). Losses at the gene ends were 5 bases for V and 5 bases for J; bases not matched to a gene: 9. The CDR3 nucleotides are TGTGCCAGCAGTCCCATTCTAGCGGGAGTAGACAATGAGCAGTTCTTC. Translation gives CASSPILAGVDNEQFF.

This clone was recorded a few times. The CDR3 sequence is CASSFGWTLPYEQYF. The DNA for the CDR3 is TGTGCCAGCAGCTTCGGATGGACTTTACCGTACGAGCAGTACTTC. V usage is TRBV7-2 and J usage is TRBJ2-7; TRBD2 is a possible D gene (5 bases). The CDR3 covers 15 residues. CDR1 is SGHTA, CDR2 FQGNSA, per germline. V was cut by 3 bases and J by 4 bases, with 16 bases left in between.

This chain uses TRBV9 with TRBJ2-1; D not resolved. CDR3 length: 17 amino acids. Trimming stripped 4 bases from V and 4 bases from J, with 21 bases between. Germline V gene data show CDR1 as SGDLS and CDR2 as YYNGEE. The CDR3 DNA is TGTGCCAGCAGCCTATCCCCCCCATCTGCCCAATACAATGAGCAGTTCTTC. This gives the protein CASSLSPPSAQYNEQFF.

The chain is built from TRBV29-1 and TRBJ1-1; no definite D call. The CDR3 has 13 amino acids. Germline V CDR1 and CDR2: SQVTM, ANQGSEA. V gave up 4 bases and J gave up 2 bases, with 11 bases separating them. The chain's CDR3 is CSVGSQVNTEAFF. In DNA form, the CDR3 reads TGCAGCGTTGGGTCCCAGGTTAACACTGAAGCTTTCTTT. The variable domain in full, with the rest retrieved from reference TRBV29-1 and TRBJ1-1, is SAVISQKPSRDICQRGTSLTIQCQVDSQVTMMFWYRQQPGQSLTLIATANQGSEATYESGFVIDKFPISRPNLTFSTLTVSNMSPEDSSIYLCSVGSQVNTEAFFGQGTRLTVV.

The chain links TRBV19 to TRBJ2-2; D remains ambiguous. CDR1 and CDR2 (germline): LNHDA, SQIVND (reference sequence). This CDR3 has 14 amino acids. V shed 4 bases and J shed 6 bases, with 12 bases lying between them. Here the CDR3 DNA reads TGTGCCAGTAGTACCCGGAGAGTATCCGGGGAGCTGTTTTTT. Protein product: CASSTRRVSGELFF. The variable domain in full, with the rest retrieved from reference TRBV19 and TRBJ2-2, is DGGITQSPKYLFRKEGQNVTLSCEQNLNHDAMYWYRQDPGQGLRLIYYSQIVNDFQKGDIAEGYSVSREKKESFPLTVTSAQKNPTAFYLCASSTRRVSGELFFGEGSRLTVL.